This T cell receptor (beta chain) appears in the sequencing data of a study of cytomegalovirus exposure and HLA in healthy donors. Amplification used 60 Vbeta primers and 13 Jbeta primers. Only in-frame clones appear in the TCRdb table, and some are missing; sequencing was by immunoSEQ multiplex PCR. The table records 150,000 to 200,000 clones, roughly 80% of them present only once. The CDR3 has 15 amino acids. Germline V gene data show CDR1 as SGDLS and CDR2 as YYNGEE. With V trimmed by 0 bases and J by 3 bases, 1 base remained unmatched. The donors (healthy individuals) were bone marrow donors. The sequence came from a boy aged 5-17 years in good health and CMV-seronegative. The sequencing input was PBMCs. The chain is built from TRBV9 and TRBJ2-2, with TRBD2 identical over 8 bases. DNA for the CDR3: TGTGCCAGCAGCGTAGTCGGGGGGGACACCGGGGAGCTGTTTTTT. Translating gives CASSVVGGDTGELFF.